This TCR beta chain emerged from a study of cytomegalovirus exposure and HLA in healthy donors. Study outcomes and limitations: The study assumed roughly uniform donor sequencing depth for presence/absence analyses. The likely explanation for a cluster of highly shared sequence variants was sequencing artifact. Using the classifier, cytomegalovirus status was reportedly diagnosed with high specificity and sensitivity. Listed as cytomegalovirus-associated were 170 or so TCR beta chains.

The CDR3 spans 16 residues. Deletions cut 2 bases from V and 4 bases from J, with 14 bases between. Germline lookup yields CDR1 SGHVS and CDR2 FQNEAQ. Use of 60 Vbeta and 13 Jbeta primers characterized the PCR. The assay was immunoSEQ multiplex PCR, and TCRdb's table has in-frame clones only and misses some. The sample has over 150,000 clones; around 85% are singletons. In the case of this clone: Antigen specificity is unknown.

Sequencing was done on a sample of PBMCs. The source is a male donor in good health and CMV-seronegative. This chain connects TRBV7-8 to TRBJ2-2; tentatively, D is TRBD1 (5 bases). CDR3 residues: CASSLMLGASTGELFF. The CDR3 nucleotides read TGTGCCAGCAGCTTAATGTTAGGGGCGAGCACCGGGGAGCTGTTTTTT. The whole variable domain, remainder taken from reference TRBV7-8 and TRBJ2-2, is GAGVSQSPRYKVAKRGQDVALRCDPISGHVSLFWYQQALGQGPEFLTYFQNEAQLDKSGLPSDRFFAERPEGSVSTLKIQRTQQEDSAVYLCASSLMLGASTGELFFGEGSRLTVL.